This record covers a single T cell receptor (beta chain). This record belongs to a study of cytomegalovirus exposure and HLA in healthy donors. Generated by immunoSEQ multiplex PCR, the TCRdb table keeps only in-frame clones and is missing some. The sample lists roughly 58,000 clones; approximately 92% were seen once. Germline-derived CDR1 and CDR2 are MNHEY and SMNVEV (reference sequence). J was trimmed by 7 bases and V by 4 bases; bases with no gene match: 10. This CDR3 comprises 15 residues. The material sequenced was PBMCs. J is TRBJ1-5 and V is TRBV27; 7 nucleotides match TRBD1. This sequence was found in a man between 18 and 29 years old in good health and CMV-seronegative. In DNA, the CDR3 is TGTGCCAGCAGTTCCGACAGGGCCACAAGGCAGCCCCAGCATTTT. It encodes CASSSDRATRQPQHF.